This TCR beta chain was profiled in a study of control samples from healthy donors and cancer patients. Some clones are missing from TCRdb's copy, which holds only in-frame ones; the method was immunoSEQ multiplex PCR. The table has tens of thousands of clones, about nine tenths seen once; the top ten hold 40%. Germline V CDR1 and CDR2: SNHLY, FYNNEI. The CDR3 spans 15 residues. J lost 5 bases, V lost 2 bases, and 4 bases had no gene match. V is TRBV2 and J is TRBJ2-3; TRBD2 matches 10 bases. The TCR comes from a man aged 50-60 years with head and neck cancer. Sequenced sample: PBMCs. The CDR3: CASSELASGRDTQYF. The CDR3 nucleotides read TGTGCCAGCAGTGAACTGGCTAGCGGGAGAGATACGCAGTATTTT.